The 6 T cell receptor beta chains presented below share a single source sample, sequenced in a study of T cell responses to AZD1222 COVID-19 vaccine. Clones were read by immunoSEQ multiplex PCR, and TCRdb kept only the in-frame ones, dropping some. The data show 40,000 to 45,000 clones, with just under 80% seen just once and 20% to 25% held by the top ten. Sequenced here: peripheral blood, sampled 28 days after the second dose of the MenACWY control vaccine. All receptors derive from an adult who received the MenACWY meningococcal vaccine as a control.

The J gene is TRBJ2-1, the V gene TRBV29-1; 8 nucleotides line up with TRBD1. CDR3 length equals 14 residues. Germline CDR1 SQVTM, CDR2 ANQGSEA. The V and J ends lost 5 bases and 5 bases, in that order; junction bases with no gene match: 8. The CDR3 spells CSVQGQGADNEQFF. The CDR3 bases are TGCAGCGTTCAAGGGCAGGGGGCTGACAATGAGCAGTTCTTC.

The CDR3 nucleotides are TGTGCCAGCAGCCCGACAGGGGGCAACGCCGGGGAGCTGTTTTTT. It codes for CASSPTGGNAGELFF. The chain carries TRBV7-2 and TRBJ2-2; 10 bases align to TRBD1. The V segment lost 5 bases and the J segment 6 bases; nucleotides outside the gene matches: 6. The CDR3 consists of 15 residues. Germline V gene lookup returns CDR1 SGHTA and CDR2 FQGNSA.

This chain joins TRBV6-5 and TRBJ1-1; a weak D match, TRBD1 (5 bases). From germline, CDR1 is MNHEY and CDR2 SVGAGI. V shed 6 bases and J shed 5 bases, with 16 bases lying between them. This CDR3 has 14 residues. This chain's CDR3 is CASSLRGGTTEAFF. The CDR3 DNA is TGTGCCAGCAGCCTGCGGGGGGGGACGACTGAAGCTTTCTTT.

The chain links TRBV5-4 to TRBJ2-1; the D gene is possibly TRBD1 (5 bases). The CDR3 has 15 amino acids. Germline CDR1 and CDR2: SGHNT and YYREEE (reference sequence). Trimming removed 0 bases at V and 7 bases at J, with 14 bases between. The chain's CDR3 is CASSLDQGSMNEQFF. CDR3 in DNA: TGTGCCAGCAGCTTGGATCAGGGATCGATGAATGAGCAGTTCTTC.

The V gene is TRBV7-2, the J gene TRBJ2-7; 13 positions match TRBD2. The CDR3 runs 16 residues. Germline-derived CDR1 and CDR2 are SGHTA and FQGNSA. Losses at the gene ends were 4 bases for V and 4 bases for J; bases not matched to a gene: 7. The CDR3 is CASSYTGTSGAYEQYF. CDR3 bases: TGTGCCAGCAGCTACACCGGGACTAGCGGGGCTTACGAGCAGTACTTC. The full variable domain, rest sourced from reference TRBV7-2 and TRBJ2-7, is GAGVSQSPSNKVTEKGKDVELRCDPISGHTALYWYRQSLGQGLEFLIYFQGNSAPDKSGLPSDRFSAERTGGSVSTLTIQRTQQEDSAVYLCASSYTGTSGAYEQYFGPGTRLTVT.

For the CDR3, the DNA is TGTGCCAGCAGCTTCAATTGGCCACAGGGGGAAAAACTGTTTTTT. Its translation: CASSFNWPQGEKLFF. The chain carries TRBV7-8 and TRBJ1-4; 7 nucleotides align to TRBD1. The CDR3 has 15 residues. V lost 3 bases and J lost 8; bases outside the gene matches: 9. The V gene's germline CDR1 is SGHVS and CDR2 FQNEAQ.